This entry lists 21 T cell receptor beta chains sequenced from one sample in a study of T-cell reconstitution after alpha-beta-depleted transplantation in children. Unique molecular identifiers featured in how the TCRbeta library was prepared. TCRdb re-derived calls from the PCR reads in MiXCR, one entry per CDR3 protein. Here the sample spans some 120,000 distinct CDR3 sequences, around a tenth being singletons. This specimen consisted of PBMCs, mostly from graft donor cells, obtained 180 days after TCRalphabeta/CD19-depleted stem cell transplant. Receptors originate from a girl under three years old who had a stem cell transplant for combined immunodeficiency, so the T cells may come from the graft donor.

This clonotype was picked up one time. The gene calls are TRBV19 and TRBJ2-6, with D possibly matching TRBD1 (6 bases). Germline CDR1 reads LNHDA; CDR2 reads SQIVND (reference sequence). The CDR3 has 18 amino acids. The germline V and J ends were trimmed by 7 bases and 0 bases, with 19 bases remaining between them. This CDR3 is CASKVGGQYSSGANVLTF. CDR3 DNA: TGTGCCAGTAAGGTAGGGGGACAATACAGCTCTGGGGCCAACGTCCTGACTTTC.

The genes are TRBV11-3 and TRBJ2-1; 8 bases are shared with TRBD2. CDR3 size: 17 residues. Trimming took 5 bases from V and 3 from J; bases not matched to a gene: 12. CDR1 is SGHNT and CDR2 is YENEEA in the germline V gene. CDR3 DNA: TGTGCCAGCAGCCCCCAGGAGCGGGAGAGCTTCTACAATGAGCAGTTCTTC. This sequence encodes CASSPQERESFYNEQFF.

Ten or more counts support this clonotype. V and J are TRBV7-3 and TRBJ2-3; TRBD1 matches at 10 bases. The length of the CDR3 is 15 residues. V was clipped by 6 bases and J by 4 bases; unmatched bases: 7. The germline CDR1 and CDR2 sequences are SGHTA and FQGTGA. Here the CDR3 reads CASSLDRGGADTQYF. CDR3 sequence (DNA): TGTGCCAGCAGTTTGGACAGGGGGGGGGCAGATACGCAGTATTTT.

This clonotype came up many times. The chain is built from TRBV20-1 and TRBJ2-1; a weak D match, TRBD1 (5 bases). Between the trimmed V and J ends, which lost 3 bases and 1 base, there was a span of 16 bases. This CDR3 is built from 16 residues. CDR1 and CDR2 from the germline V gene are DFQATT and SNEGSKA (reference sequence). The CDR3 loop is CSASVFLGHSYNEQFF. DNA for the CDR3: TGCAGTGCTAGTGTATTCCTTGGACATTCCTACAATGAGCAGTTCTTC.

The rearrangement links TRBV6-5 to TRBJ2-5; D gene ambiguous. CDR3 length: 15 amino acids. The V and J ends lost 4 bases and 5 bases respectively, with 17 bases between them. The germline gives CDR1 MNHEY, CDR2 SVGAGI. As DNA, the CDR3 is TGTGCCAGCAGTTCCAGACCCCATCGGCAGGAGACCCAGTACTTC. It specifies CASSSRPHRQETQYF.

V is TRBV20-1 and J is TRBJ2-1; 9 bases align to TRBD2. The CDR3 spans 14 residues. The germline V gene has CDR1 DFQATT and CDR2 SNEGSKA (reference sequence). The V segment lost 3 bases and the J segment 10 bases; nucleotides outside the gene matches: 10. CDR3 sequence reads: CSARGAGGSGEQFF. In nucleotides, the CDR3 is TGCAGTGCTAGGGGGGCGGGAGGGTCGGGGGAGCAGTTCTTC.

This clonotype came up a few times. This chain uses TRBV20-1 with TRBJ2-7; TRBD1 or TRBD2 may be the D gene (6 bases each). CDR3 length equals 15 residues. V was shortened by 3 bases and J by 3 bases, with 18 bases between the two germline ends. The germline gives CDR1 DFQATT, CDR2 SNEGSKA (reference sequence). CDR3 DNA: TGCAGTGCTAGTAGGAGGGGGTTCGGATACTACGAGCAGTACTTC. Translation: CSASRRGFGYYEQYF.

This clonotype turned up a few times. The chain has TRBV10-2 and TRBJ1-1; no clear D gene. The V and J ends lost 6 bases and 7 bases respectively, with 15 bases between them. This CDR3 is built from 13 residues. Per the germline V gene, CDR1 is WSHSY and CDR2 is SAAADI. The CDR3 here is CASSPMGGSEAFF. CDR3 DNA: TGCGCCAGCAGCCCAATGGGCGGGAGTGAAGCTTTCTTT.

There are a few counts of this clonotype. The chain links TRBV5-6 to TRBJ1-1; 7 nucleotides line up with TRBD1. The CDR3 runs to 15 residues. J lost 0 bases, V lost 4 bases, and 6 bases had no gene match. Per germline, CDR1 SGHDT and CDR2 YYEEEE. The CDR3 spells CASSGRTGMNTEAFF. The CDR3 nucleotides read TGTGCCAGCAGCGGCAGGACAGGCATGAACACTGAAGCTTTCTTT. The variable domain in full, completed from reference TRBV5-6 and TRBJ1-1, reads DAGVTQSPTHLIKTRGQQVTLRCSPKSGHDTVSWYQQALGQGPQFIFQYYEEEERQRGNFPDRFSGHQFPNYSSELNVNALLLGDSALYLCASSGRTGMNTEAFFGQGTRLTVV.

This clonotype has a single count. The chain joins TRBV18 to TRBJ2-7; D possibly corresponds to TRBD2 (6 bases). The CDR3 spans 14 residues. Germline-derived CDR1 and CDR2 are KGHSH and LQKENI. The germline V and J ends were trimmed by 7 bases and 0 bases, with 13 bases remaining between them. The chain's CDR3 is CASLPGLISYEQYF. The CDR3 DNA reads TGTGCCAGCTTACCGGGACTCATCTCCTACGAGCAGTACTTC. Complete variable domain (other parts from reference TRBV18 and TRBJ2-7): NAGVMQNPRHLVRRRGQEARLRCSPMKGHSHVYWYRQLPEEGLKFMVYLQKENIIDESGMPKERFSAEFPKEGPSILRIQQVVRGDSAAYFCASLPGLISYEQYFGPGTRLTVT.

This clonotype was observed a few times. The rearrangement joins TRBV4-3 to TRBJ2-1; D is possibly TRBD2 (6 bases). CDR3 length equals 16 residues. Trimming took 5 bases from V and 0 from J, leaving 14 bases between them. From germline, CDR1 is LGHNA and CDR2 YSLEER. CDR3 residues: CASSKMEGYSYNEQFF. The CDR3 nucleotides are TGCGCCAGCAGCAAAATGGAGGGTTACTCCTACAATGAGCAGTTCTTC.

This clonotype was observed many times. The chain is built from TRBV12-3 or TRBV12-4 and TRBJ2-4, with D tentatively TRBD1 (7 bases). CDR3 length: 14 amino acids. Trimming stripped 6 bases from V and 7 bases from J, with 16 bases between. CDR3 amino acids: CASSPHRGLNIQYF. CDR3 nucleotides: TGTGCCAGCAGCCCCCACAGGGGACTGAACATTCAGTACTTC.

There are a few counts of this clonotype. The V and J genes are TRBV20-1 and TRBJ1-1; maybe TRBD1 (5 bases). Between the trimmed V and J ends, which lost 1 base and 3 bases, there was a span of 9 bases. This CDR3 has 13 amino acids. CDR1 is DFQATT, CDR2 SNEGSKA, per germline (reference sequence). The CDR3, as DNA: TGCAGTGCTAGAGTACAGGCGGACACTGAAGCTTTCTTT. Its protein is CSARVQADTEAFF.

This clonotype was detected a few times. The gene calls are TRBV5-4 and TRBJ2-1, with 9 bases matching TRBD2. CDR1 is SGHNT, CDR2 YYREEE, per germline (reference sequence). The length of the CDR3 is 16 residues. V trimming: 0 bases; J trimming: 4 bases; junction bases outside the gene matches: 5. The CDR3 nucleotides read TGTGCCAGCAGCTTGGAAGCGGGAGGTCTATACAATGAGCAGTTCTTC. It codes for CASSLEAGGLYNEQFF. Using reference TRBV5-4 and TRBJ2-1 for the parts outside the CDR3, the full variable domain is ETGVTQSPTHLIKTRGQQVTLRCSSQSGHNTVSWYQQALGQGPQFIFQYYREEENGRGNFPPRFSGLQFPNYSSELNVNALELDDSALYLCASSLEAGGLYNEQFFGPGTRLTVL.

This clonotype was counted between two and nine times. Written as DNA, the CDR3 is TGTGCCACCAGTGCCGGTGATGTATACGAGCAGTACTTC. Translating it yields CATSAGDVYEQYF. This sequence joins TRBV24-1 and TRBJ2-7; no clear D gene. V was trimmed by 5 bases and J by 4 bases, leaving 11 bases between them. This CDR3 is 13 amino acids long. Germline V gives CDR1 KGHDR, CDR2 SFDVKD.

This clonotype has a handful of counts. The chain is built from TRBV10-3 and TRBJ2-6; 14 bases line up with TRBD2. Germline-derived CDR1 and CDR2 are ENHRY and SYGVKD. This CDR3 region has 21 residues. V dropped 2 bases and J dropped 5; count of bases not matched to a gene: 14. CDR3 bases: TGTGCCATCAGTGAGACTCGTTTGACTAGCGGGAGGGCGAGGTGGGCCAACGTCCTGACTTTC. It codes for CAISETRLTSGRARWANVLTF.

V and J are TRBV10-3 and TRBJ2-3; tentative D call: TRBD2 (6 bases). The CDR3 runs to 13 residues. Germline lookup yields CDR1 ENHRY and CDR2 SYGVKD. The V end was cut by 10 bases, the J end by 0 bases, with 11 bases between. The CDR3 is CATRDSSTDTQYF. The CDR3 coding sequence is TGTGCCACCCGGGACTCTAGCACAGATACGCAGTATTTT.

The chain carries TRBV20-1 and TRBJ2-3, with TRBD2 identical over 8 bases. V lost 5 bases to trimming and J lost 3 bases; unmatched junction nucleotides: 13. This CDR3 region has 16 residues. The V gene's germline CDR1 is DFQATT and CDR2 SNEGSKA (reference sequence). The CDR3 loop reads CSASYGTSVFTDTQYF. The CDR3 DNA sequence: TGCAGTGCTTCCTACGGGACTAGTGTTTTTACAGATACGCAGTATTTT.

The chain joins TRBV18 to TRBJ2-3; TRBD1 aligns across 9 bases. With V trimmed by 4 bases and J by 5 bases, 7 bases remained unmatched. Germline values: CDR1 KGHSH, CDR2 LQKENI. This CDR3 spans 15 amino acids. DNA of the CDR3: TGTGCCAGCTCACTACCGGGACAGGGAGGAGATACGCAGTATTTT. It specifies CASSLPGQGGDTQYF.

This clonotype appeared a few times. The chain recombines TRBV29-1 with TRBJ2-1; 13 nucleotides line up with TRBD2. Losses at the gene ends were 1 base for V and 5 bases for J; bases not matched to a gene: 11. This CDR3 comprises 18 residues. Germline CDR1 SQVTM, CDR2 ANQGSEA. CDR3 nucleotides: TGCAGCGTTGAAGGGGGACTAGCGGGATCCCAGGTGGACAATGAGCAGTTCTTC. It translates to CSVEGGLAGSQVDNEQFF.

V gene TRBV7-2 combines with J gene TRBJ1-1, with D unresolved. The CDR3 extends over 13 amino acids. The germline CDR1 and CDR2 sequences are SGHTA and FQGNSA. Trimming pared 5 bases from V and 4 bases from J, leaving 11 bases between. In DNA form, the CDR3 reads TGTGCCAGCAGCCCCCTATGGATCACTGAAGCTTTCTTT. This translates into CASSPLWITEAFF.